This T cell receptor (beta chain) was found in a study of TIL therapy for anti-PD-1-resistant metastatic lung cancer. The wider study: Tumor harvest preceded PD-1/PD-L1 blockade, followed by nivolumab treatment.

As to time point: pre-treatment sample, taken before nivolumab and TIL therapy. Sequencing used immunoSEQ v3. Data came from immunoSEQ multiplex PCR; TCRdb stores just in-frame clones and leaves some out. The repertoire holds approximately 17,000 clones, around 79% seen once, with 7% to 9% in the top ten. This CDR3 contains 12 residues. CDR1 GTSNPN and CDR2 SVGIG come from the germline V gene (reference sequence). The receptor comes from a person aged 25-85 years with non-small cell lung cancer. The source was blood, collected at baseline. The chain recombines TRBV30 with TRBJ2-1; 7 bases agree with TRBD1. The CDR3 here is CEGDSSYNEQFF. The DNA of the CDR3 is TGTGAGGGGGACAGCTCCTACAATGAGCAGTTCTTC.